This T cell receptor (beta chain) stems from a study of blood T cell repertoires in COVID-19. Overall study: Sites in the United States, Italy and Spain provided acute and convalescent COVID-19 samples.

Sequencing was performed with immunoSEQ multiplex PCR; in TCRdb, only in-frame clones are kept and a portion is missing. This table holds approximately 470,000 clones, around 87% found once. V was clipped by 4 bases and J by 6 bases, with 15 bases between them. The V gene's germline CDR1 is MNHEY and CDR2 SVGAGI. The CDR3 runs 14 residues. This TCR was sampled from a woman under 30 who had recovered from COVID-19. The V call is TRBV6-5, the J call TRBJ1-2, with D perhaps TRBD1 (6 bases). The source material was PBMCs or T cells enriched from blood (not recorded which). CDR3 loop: CASSSLRTDHGYTF. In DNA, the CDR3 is TGTGCCAGCAGTTCACTAAGGACAGACCATGGCTACACCTTC.